This TCR beta chain was captured in a study of a mutant IDH1 vaccine in newly diagnosed glioma. The data were produced by immunoSEQ multiplex PCR, yet TCRdb's version contains in-frame clones alone and is incomplete. The data hold some 87,000 clones, with around 77% observed a single time. V gave up 1 base and J gave up 4 bases; unmatched junction bases: 2. The CDR3 length is 15 residues. From germline, CDR1 is MNHEY and CDR2 SVGAGI. As for time point: baseline, week 1 (first vaccination visit). As to treatment: pre-vaccination baseline after standard-of-care therapy. The V gene is TRBV6-5, the J gene TRBJ2-2; 8 bases line up with TRBD1. The clonotype originates from a man in his forties or fifties with glioma. Sequencing used PBMCs, obtained from a glioma patient treated with radiotherapy, temozolomide or both. As DNA, the CDR3 is TGTGCCAGCAGTTACTTTGGACAGGGCACCGGGGAGCTGTTTTTT. The encoded protein is CASSYFGQGTGELFF.